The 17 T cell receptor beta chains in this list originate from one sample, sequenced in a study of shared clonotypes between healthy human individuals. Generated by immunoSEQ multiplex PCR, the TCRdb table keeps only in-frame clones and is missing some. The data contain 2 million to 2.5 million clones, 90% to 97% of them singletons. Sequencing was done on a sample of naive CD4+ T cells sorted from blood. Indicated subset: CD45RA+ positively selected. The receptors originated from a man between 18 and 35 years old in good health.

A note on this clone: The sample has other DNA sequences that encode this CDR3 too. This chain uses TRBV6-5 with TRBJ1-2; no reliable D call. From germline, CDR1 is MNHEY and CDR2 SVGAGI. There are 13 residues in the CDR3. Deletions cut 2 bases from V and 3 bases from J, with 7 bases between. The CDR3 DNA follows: TGTGCCAGCAGTTACAAGGGCGACTATGGCTACACCTTC. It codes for CASSYKGDYGYTF.

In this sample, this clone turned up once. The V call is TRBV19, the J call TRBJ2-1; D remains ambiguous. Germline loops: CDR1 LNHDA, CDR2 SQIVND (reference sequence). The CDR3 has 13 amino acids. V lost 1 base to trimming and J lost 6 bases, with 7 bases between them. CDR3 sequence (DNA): TGTGCCAGTAGTATAGTAGGATCCAATGAGCAGTTCTTC. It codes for CASSIVGSNEQFF.

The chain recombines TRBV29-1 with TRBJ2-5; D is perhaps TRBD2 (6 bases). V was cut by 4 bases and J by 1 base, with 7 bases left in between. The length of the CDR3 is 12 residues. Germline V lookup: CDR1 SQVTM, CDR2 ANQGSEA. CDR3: CSVGLGQETQYF. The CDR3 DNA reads TGCAGCGTTGGACTAGGCCAAGAGACCCAGTACTTC.

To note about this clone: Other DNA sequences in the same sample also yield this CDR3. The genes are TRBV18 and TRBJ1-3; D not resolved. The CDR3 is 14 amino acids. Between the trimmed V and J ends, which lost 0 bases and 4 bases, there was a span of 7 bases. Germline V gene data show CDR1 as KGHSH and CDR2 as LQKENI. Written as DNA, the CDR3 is TGTGCCAGCTCACCACCAAGGCAGGGAAACACCATATATTTT. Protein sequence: CASSPPRQGNTIYF.

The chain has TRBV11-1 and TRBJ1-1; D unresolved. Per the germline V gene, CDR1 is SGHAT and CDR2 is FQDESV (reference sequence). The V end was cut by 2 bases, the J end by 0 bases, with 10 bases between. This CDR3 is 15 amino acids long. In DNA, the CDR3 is TGTGCCAGCAGCTTATCAGGAGCATTGAACACTGAAGCTTTCTTT. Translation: CASSLSGALNTEAFF. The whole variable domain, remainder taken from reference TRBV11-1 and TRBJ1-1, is EAEVAQSPRYKITEKSQAVAFWCDPISGHATLYWYRQILGQGPELLVQFQDESVVDDSQLPKDRFSAERLKGVDSTLKIQPAELGDSAMYLCASSLSGALNTEAFFGQGTRLTVV.

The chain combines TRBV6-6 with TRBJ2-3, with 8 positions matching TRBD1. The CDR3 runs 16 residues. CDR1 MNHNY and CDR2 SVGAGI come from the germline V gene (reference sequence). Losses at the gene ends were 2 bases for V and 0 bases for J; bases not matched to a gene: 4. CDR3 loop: CASSYGDRTSTDTQYF. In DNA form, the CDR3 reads TGTGCCAGCAGTTACGGGGACAGGACTAGCACAGATACGCAGTATTTT.

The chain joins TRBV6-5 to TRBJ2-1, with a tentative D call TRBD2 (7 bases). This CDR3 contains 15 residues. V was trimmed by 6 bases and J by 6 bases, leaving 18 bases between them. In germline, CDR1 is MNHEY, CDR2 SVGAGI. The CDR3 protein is CASSLGRGLANEQFF. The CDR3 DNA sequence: TGTGCCAGCAGCTTAGGGAGGGGGTTGGCCAATGAGCAGTTCTTC.

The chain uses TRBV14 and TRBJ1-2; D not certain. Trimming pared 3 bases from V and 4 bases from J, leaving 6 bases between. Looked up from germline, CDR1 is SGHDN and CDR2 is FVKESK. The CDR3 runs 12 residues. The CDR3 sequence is CASSHNIYGYTF. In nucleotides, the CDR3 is TGTGCCAGCAGCCACAACATCTATGGCTACACCTTC. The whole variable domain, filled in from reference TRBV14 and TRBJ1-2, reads EAGVTQFPSHSVIEKGQTVTLRCDPISGHDNLYWYRRVMGKEIKFLLHFVKESKQDESGMPNNRFLAERTGGTYSTLKVQPAELEDSGVYFCASSHNIYGYTFGSGTRLTVV.

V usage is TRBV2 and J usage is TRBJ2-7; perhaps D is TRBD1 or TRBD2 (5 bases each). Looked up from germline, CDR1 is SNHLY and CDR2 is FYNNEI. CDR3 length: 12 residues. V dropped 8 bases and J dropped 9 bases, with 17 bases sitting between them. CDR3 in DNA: TGTGCCAGCCGGGACCCCTCCCGGCGGCAGTACTTC. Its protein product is CASRDPSRRQYF.

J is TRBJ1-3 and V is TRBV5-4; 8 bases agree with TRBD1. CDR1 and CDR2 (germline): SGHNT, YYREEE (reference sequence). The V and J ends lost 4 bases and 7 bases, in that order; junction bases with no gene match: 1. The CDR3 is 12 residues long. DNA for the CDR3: TGTGCCAGCAGCACAGGGGGGAACACCATATATTTT. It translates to CASSTGGNTIYF. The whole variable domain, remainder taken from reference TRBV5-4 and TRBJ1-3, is ETGVTQSPTHLIKTRGQQVTLRCSSQSGHNTVSWYQQALGQGPQFIFQYYREEENGRGNFPPRFSGLQFPNYSSELNVNALELDDSALYLCASSTGGNTIYFGEGSWLTVV.

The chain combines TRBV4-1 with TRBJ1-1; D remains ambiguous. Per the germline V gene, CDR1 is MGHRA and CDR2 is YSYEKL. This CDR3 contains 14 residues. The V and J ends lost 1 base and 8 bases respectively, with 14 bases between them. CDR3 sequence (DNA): TGCGCCAGCAGCCAAGGCGATTCGAGGGCCGAAGCTTTCTTT. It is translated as CASSQGDSRAEAFF.

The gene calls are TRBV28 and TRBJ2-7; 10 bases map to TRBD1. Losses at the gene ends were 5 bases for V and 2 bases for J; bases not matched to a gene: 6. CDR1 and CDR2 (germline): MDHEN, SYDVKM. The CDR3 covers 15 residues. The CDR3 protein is CASSPWDRGTYEQYF. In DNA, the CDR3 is TGTGCCAGCAGTCCCTGGGACAGGGGCACCTACGAGCAGTACTTC.

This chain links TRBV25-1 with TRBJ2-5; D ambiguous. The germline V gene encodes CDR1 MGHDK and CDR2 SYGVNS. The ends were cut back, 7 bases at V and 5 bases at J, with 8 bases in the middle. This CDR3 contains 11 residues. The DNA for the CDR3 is TGTGCCAGCACGGTCAGCGAGACCCAGTACTTC. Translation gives CASTVSETQYF.

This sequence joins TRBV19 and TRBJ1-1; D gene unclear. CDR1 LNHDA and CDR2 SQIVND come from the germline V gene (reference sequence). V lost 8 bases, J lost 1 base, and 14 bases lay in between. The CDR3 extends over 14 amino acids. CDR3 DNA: TGTGCCAGTGAAAGAAGCTTCGCGAACACTGAAGCTTTCTTT. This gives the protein CASERSFANTEAFF.

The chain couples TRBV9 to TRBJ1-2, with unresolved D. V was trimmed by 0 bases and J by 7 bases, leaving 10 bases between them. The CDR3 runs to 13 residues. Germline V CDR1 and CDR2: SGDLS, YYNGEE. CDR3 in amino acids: CASSVDPGRGYTF. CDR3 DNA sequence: TGTGCCAGCAGCGTAGATCCAGGCCGTGGCTACACCTTC.

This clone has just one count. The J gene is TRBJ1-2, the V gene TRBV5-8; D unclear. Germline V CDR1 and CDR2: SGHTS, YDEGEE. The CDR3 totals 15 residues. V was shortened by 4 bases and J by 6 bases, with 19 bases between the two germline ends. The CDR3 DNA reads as TGTGCCAGCAGCCCCCCCCCTTGGGGTCGCGATGGCTACACCTTC. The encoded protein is CASSPPPWGRDGYTF. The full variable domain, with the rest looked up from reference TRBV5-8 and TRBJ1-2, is EAGVTQSPTHLIKTRGQQATLRCSPISGHTSVYWYQQALGLGLQFLLWYDEGEERNRGNFPPRFSGRQFPNYSSELNVNALELEDSALYLCASSPPPWGRDGYTFGSGTRLTVV.

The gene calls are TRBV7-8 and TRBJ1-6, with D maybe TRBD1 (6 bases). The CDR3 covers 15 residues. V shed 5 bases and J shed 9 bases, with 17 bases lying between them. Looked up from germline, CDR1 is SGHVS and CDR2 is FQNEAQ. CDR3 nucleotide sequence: TGTGCCAGCAGCAGGGAGGGGGGTGGTGGTTCACCCCTCCACTTT. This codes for CASSREGGGGSPLHF.